This is a list of T cell receptor beta chains from one sample in a study of T cells in Graves' hyperthyroidism and ophthalmopathy. TCRdb fed the multiplex PCR reads into MiXCR, producing one record per CDR3 protein. In the table there are roughly 380,000 distinct CDR3 sequences, about 13% of which are singletons. Sequencing was done on a sample of blood. The source is a woman aged 18-29 years with Graves' hyperthyroidism. CDR3s include the opening cysteine and the closing phenylalanine or tryptophan. The D gene is left open where the match is weak. Not all rows give a size; the values are once, few, many and, for expanded clones, a class.

abundance | j_gene | d_gene | v_gene | CDR3nt | CDR3aa
NA | TRBJ2-1 | TRBD2 | TRBV19 | TGTGCCAGTACGGCGGGGGTCGCCTACAATGAGCAGTTCTTC | CASTAGVAYNEQFF
NA | TRBJ1-4 | NA | TRBV6-1 | TGTGCCAGCAGAACCCTGGCGGTCGGGGAAAAACTGTTTTTT | CASRTLAVGEKLFF
many | TRBJ2-2 | NA | TRBV6-1 | TGTGCCAGCATCTTCGGGACAAAGAACACCGGGGAGCTGTTTTTT | CASIFGTKNTGELFF
many | TRBJ2-7 | TRBD2 | TRBV19 | TGTGCCAGTAGTATTTCAGCGGGAGGGCCTTCCTACGAGCAGTACTTC | CASSISAGGPSYEQYF
NA | TRBJ2-5 | NA | TRBV2 | TGTGCCAGCAACAGTTTGGAGATGGAGACCCAGTACTTC | CASNSLEMETQYF
NA | TRBJ2-3 | NA | TRBV5-1 | TGCGCCAGCAGCTTGGGGGCTGACTACACAGATACGCAGTATTTT | CASSLGADYTDTQYF
medium-sized | TRBJ1-2 | NA | TRBV28 | TGTGCCAGCAGTTTAGGAGGGACCGGCTATGGCTACACCTTC | CASSLGGTGYGYTF
many | TRBJ2-1 | TRBD1 | TRBV20-1 | TGCAGTGCTAGATGGACAGGGGACTACAATGAGCAGTTCTTC | CSARWTGDYNEQFF
many | TRBJ1-4 | NA | TRBV12-3/TRBV12-4 | TGTGCCAGCAGTTCTAGACAAGGGTCTAATGAAAAACTGTTTTTT | CASSSRQGSNEKLFF
many | TRBJ2-7 | NA | TRBV28 | TGTGCCAGCAGTTTAGCGGGTCCGGGCTACGAGCAGTACTTC | CASSLAGPGYEQYF
few | TRBJ1-6 | NA | TRBV12-3/TRBV12-4 | TGTGCCAGCAGTTTTGGGCAGGGAGGGGCTTCACCCCTCCACTTT | CASSFGQGGASPLHF
many | TRBJ2-7 | NA | TRBV12-3/TRBV12-4 | TGTGCCAGCAGTTTTACAGGCGAGCAGTACTTC | CASSFTGEQYF
many | TRBJ1-2 | TRBD1 | TRBV4-1 | TGCGCCAGCAGCCAAGGGACAGGAATCTATGGCTACACCTTC | CASSQGTGIYGYTF
few | TRBJ2-7 | NA | TRBV20-1 | TGCAGTGCTAGAGGGGAAGGCCCCGTGTGGGAGCAGTACTTC | CSARGEGPVWEQYF
few | TRBJ2-5 | TRBD1 | TRBV18 | TGTGCCAGCTCAGGACAGGGCACGGTCCACTTC | CASSGQGTVHF
few | TRBJ1-6 | NA | TRBV7-6 | TGTGCCAGCAGCCTCAACGCCATACTCAATAATTCACCCCTCCACTTT | CASSLNAILNNSPLHF
many | TRBJ2-3 | TRBD1 | TRBV6-1 | TGTGCCAGCGGACAGGGGGATTCAGATACGCAGTATTTT | CASGQGDSDTQYF
few | TRBJ2-7 | TRBD1 | TRBV29-1 | TGCAGCGTTGGACCTTCAGGGGGCTATCACGAGCAGTACTTC | CSVGPSGGYHEQYF
NA | TRBJ1-4 | TRBD1 | TRBV14 | TGTGCCAGCAGCCAAGGGGGGACAGTTAATGAAAAACTGTTTTTT | CASSQGGTVNEKLFF
many | TRBJ2-3 | NA | TRBV7-2 | TGTGCCAGCAGCTTTACTGCCACAGATACGCAGTATTTT | CASSFTATDTQYF
few | TRBJ2-7 | NA | TRBV6-1 | TGTGCCAGTGCGAGGGAGCCCCCCTACGAGCAGTACTTC | CASAREPPYEQYF
many | TRBJ2-1 | NA | TRBV24-1 | TGTGCCACCAGTGATTCGCCTAGGGCTTATCGGGTCTGGGGTGAGCAGTTCTTC | CATSDSPRAYRVWGEQFF
NA | TRBJ1-1 | NA | TRBV2 | TGTGCCAGGGCCGGGGGGGCGAGCACTGAAGCTTTCTTT | CARAGGASTEAFF
few | TRBJ2-7 | NA | TRBV4-1 | TGCGCCAGCAGCCAAAGTGGGCAGGGCTCCTACGAGCAGTACTTC | CASSQSGQGSYEQYF
many | TRBJ2-2 | TRBD1 | TRBV19 | TGTGCCAGTAGTGTCCGAGCCGGGACAGCGAACACCGGGGAGCTGTTTTTT | CASSVRAGTANTGELFF
NA | TRBJ2-3 | NA | TRBV15 | TGTGCCACCAGCAGTCCACTCGGGACGCGCCCCAGCACAGATACGCAGTATTTT | CATSSPLGTRPSTDTQYF
NA | TRBJ2-3 | TRBD2 | TRBV28 | TGTGCCAGCAGTACCACCCCGGGAGGGGCGAGAGATACGCAGTATTTT | CASSTTPGGARDTQYF
many | TRBJ1-1 | TRBD1 | TRBV3-1 | TGTGCCAGCAGCCGACAGGGGTCAGACACTGAAGCTTTCTTT | CASSRQGSDTEAFF
medium-sized | TRBJ2-5 | NA | TRBV12-3/TRBV12-4 | TGTGCCAGCAGTTTAGAAAGGAATCAAGAGACCCAGTACTTC | CASSLERNQETQYF
NA | TRBJ1-4 | TRBD1 | TRBV10-3 | TGTGCCATCAGTGCCAGGGGGGCGACTAATGAAAAACTGTTTTTT | CAISARGATNEKLFF
NA | TRBJ1-1 | NA | TRBV5-5 | TGTGCCAGCAGCACCTACCCTCTGGGGAACACTGAAGCTTTCTTT | CASSTYPLGNTEAFF
few | TRBJ1-5 | NA | TRBV28 | TGTGCCAGCAAGGACTCGGGCAGGGGTATCAATCAGCCCCAGCATTTT | CASKDSGRGINQPQHF
NA | TRBJ2-6 | TRBD1 | TRBV30 | TGTGCCTGCCCAGGGGGCGCATACGCCGGGGCCAACGTCCTGACTTTC | CACPGGAYAGANVLTF
many | TRBJ1-1 | NA | TRBV24-1 | TGTGCCACCAGTGACGGATTTAACACTGAAGCTTTCTTT | CATSDGFNTEAFF
many | TRBJ2-1 | NA | TRBV30 | TGTGCCTGGAGTGTTTCGTTTGAGCAGTTCTTC | CAWSVSFEQFF
few | TRBJ2-1 | NA | TRBV5-1 | TGCGCCAGCAGCTTGTTGGCGGGGCCTAGGAATGAGCAGTTCTTC | CASSLLAGPRNEQFF
NA | TRBJ2-7 | TRBD1 | TRBV18 | TGTGCCAGCTCACCATCCCAGGGGGCCGCCTACGAGCAGTACTTC | CASSPSQGAAYEQYF
many | TRBJ2-7 | NA | TRBV11-2 | TGTGCCAGCGCGTCGGTCTATTCCTACGAGCAGTACTTC | CASASVYSYEQYF
many | TRBJ2-3 | NA | TRBV29-1 | TGCAGCGTTGAAGGGCGGCTGCACGCAGATACGCAGTATTTT | CSVEGRLHADTQYF
NA | TRBJ1-5 | NA | TRBV20-1 | TGCAGTGCTAGAGCCCTCAATCAGCCCCAGCATTTT | CSARALNQPQHF